This T cell receptor (beta chain) emerged from a study of blood T cell repertoires in COVID-19. Study-level background: Acute and convalescent COVID-19 samples came from the United States, Italy and Spain. From T cells, B-cell-depleted T cells, or PBMCs came the material, which was cDNA or gDNA.

Original processing notes: It was from reference gene primer amplification that nucleated cell counts were estimated. TCRdb's copy holds only in-frame clones and misses some; the assay was immunoSEQ multiplex PCR. D and trimming were read from the DNA, whereas the V and J calls and clone size are those reported in that table. This sample has under 300,000 clones, with 70% to 90% found just once. The J segment lost 8 bases and the V segment lost 1 base, leaving 6 bases of the junction unmatched. Germline V gene data show CDR1 as LGHNA and CDR2 as YNFKEQ. The CDR3 length is 16 residues. The origin of this receptor is a man aged 50 to 59 with acute or convalescent COVID-19. Sequencing was done on a sample of peripheral blood. The V call is TRBV4-2, the J call TRBJ2-1; 12 bases line up with TRBD1. CDR3 bases: TGTGCCAGCAGCCAAGCGGGGACAGGGGGCTCATATGAGCAGTTCTTC. Protein sequence: CASSQAGTGGSYEQFF.